These 25 T cell receptor beta chains share one sample of origin, sequenced in a study of CD8 T cells in ankylosing spondylitis. Each CDR3 protein is one row after TCRdb ran MiXCR on the 5' RACE reads. Of about 160,000 distinct CDR3 sequences in the sample, approximately 20% were seen once. The sample taken for sequencing was blood, either unsorted or a sorted T cell fraction (not recorded which). These receptors all come from a male donor with ankylosing spondylitis or in good health (not recorded which).

This clonotype was detected ten times or more. The chain uses TRBV12-3 or TRBV12-4 and TRBJ2-2; D is uncertain. The CDR3 length is 11 residues. Trimming cost V 3 bases and J 8 bases, with 4 bases left between them. The CDR3 loop is CASSLPGELFF. The CDR3 DNA reads TGTGCCAGCAGTTTGCCTGGGGAGCTGTTTTTT.

This clonotype was recorded at least ten times. The chain uses TRBV6-2 or TRBV6-3 and TRBJ2-1; TRBD2 aligns across 9 bases. CDR1 is MNHEY, CDR2 SVGEGT, per germline. Trimming at V came to 6 bases and at J to 2 bases, leaving 14 bases not matched to a gene. The CDR3 runs to 18 residues. This CDR3 reads CASRRKIIPSGTYNEQFF. CDR3 nucleotide sequence: TGTGCCAGCAGGCGGAAAATTATCCCTAGCGGGACCTACAATGAGCAGTTCTTC.

This clonotype was observed many times. This chain joins TRBV20-1 and TRBJ2-1; TRBD2 agrees at 12 bases. The ends lost 6 bases at V and 7 bases at J; junction bases unmatched: 7. The germline gives CDR1 DFQATT, CDR2 SNEGSKA (reference sequence). The CDR3 is 14 amino acids. This CDR3 is CSASLAGGRNEQFF. The CDR3 DNA sequence: TGCAGTGCCTCGCTAGCGGGAGGGCGGAATGAGCAGTTCTTC.

The CDR3, as DNA: TGTGCCAGCAGTCCCGGGACAAAAGGTTCCTACGAGCAGTACTTC. It yields the protein CASSPGTKGSYEQYF. The chain recombines TRBV7-7 with TRBJ2-7, with D perhaps TRBD1 (6 bases). The CDR3 spans 15 residues. Trimming cost V 6 bases and J 1 base, with 16 bases left between them. Germline V gene lookup returns CDR1 SSHAT and CDR2 FNYEAQ (reference sequence).

The V call is TRBV12-3 or TRBV12-4, the J call TRBJ2-3; maybe TRBD1 (5 bases). The CDR3 totals 13 residues. V lost 3 bases and J 5 bases, leaving 9 bases between the germline ends. This CDR3 is CASSFTGQDTQYF. The CDR3 coding sequence is TGTGCCAGCAGTTTTACAGGACAAGATACGCAGTATTTT.

This clonotype was recorded many times. The chain is built from TRBV14 and TRBJ1-1; D gene unclear. Trimming stripped 0 bases from V and 0 bases from J, with 11 bases between. The CDR3 spans 16 residues. In germline, CDR1 is SGHDN, CDR2 FVKESK. The CDR3: CASSQEAGTMNTEAFF. In nucleotides, the CDR3 is TGTGCCAGCAGCCAAGAGGCAGGAACGATGAACACTGAAGCTTTCTTT. The full variable domain, rest sourced from reference TRBV14 and TRBJ1-1, is EAGVTQFPSHSVIEKGQTVTLRCDPISGHDNLYWYRRVMGKEIKFLLHFVKESKQDESGMPNNRFLAERTGGTYSTLKVQPAELEDSGVYFCASSQEAGTMNTEAFFGQGTRLTVV.

Here the CDR3 reads CASRPGGQPQHF. The CDR3 DNA is TGTGCCAGCAGACCGGGCGGGCAGCCCCAGCATTTT. The chain uses TRBV28 and TRBJ1-5, with unresolved D. This CDR3 comprises 12 residues. CDR1 MDHEN and CDR2 SYDVKM come from the germline V gene. V was shortened by 6 bases and J by 7 bases, with 10 bases between the two germline ends.

Only a few counts were recorded for this clonotype. The rearrangement joins TRBV29-1 to TRBJ1-4; 9 bases fit TRBD1. This CDR3 comprises 13 residues. Germline values: CDR1 SQVTM, CDR2 ANQGSEA. V trimming: 5 bases; J trimming: 7 bases; junction bases outside the gene matches: 5. The CDR3, as DNA: TGCAGCGTTCGGGACAGGGTGGTTGAAAAACTGTTTTTT. Its translation is CSVRDRVVEKLFF.

This clonotype was found many times. V gene TRBV5-1 combines with J gene TRBJ1-1; 10 bases align to TRBD1. The CDR3 covers 14 residues. Germline V gene sequence: CDR1 SGHRS, CDR2 YFSETQ. Trimming took 2 bases from V and 6 from J; bases not matched to a gene: 4. The CDR3 spells CASSLSTGGSEAFF. DNA of the CDR3: TGCGCCAGCAGCTTATCGACAGGGGGCTCTGAAGCTTTCTTT.

DNA of the CDR3: TGTGCCTGGAGTATCGGATGGAGACAGGGGGGAGCTTTCTTT. Its protein is CAWSIGWRQGGAFF. This rearrangement joins TRBV30 to TRBJ1-1; 9 bases match TRBD1. Looked up from germline, CDR1 is GTSNPN and CDR2 is SVGIG (reference sequence). With V trimmed by 2 bases and J by 10 bases, 11 bases remained unmatched. CDR3 length: 14 residues.

The chain is built from TRBV10-3 and TRBJ1-5, with TRBD1 as a possible D gene (6 bases). V was clipped by 4 bases and J by 0 bases, with 7 bases between them. The CDR3 is made up of 14 amino acids. CDR1 is ENHRY and CDR2 is SYGVKD in the germline V gene. This chain's CDR3 is CAISADSSNQPQHF. The DNA of the CDR3 is TGTGCCATCAGTGCGGACAGTAGCAATCAGCCCCAGCATTTT.

This clonotype was seen ten or more times. The gene calls are TRBV20-1 and TRBJ1-5; the match to TRBD1 covers 7 bases. The CDR3 sequence is 13 residues long. Germline assignment: CDR1 DFQATT and CDR2 SNEGSKA (reference sequence). The junction had 7 bases not matched to a gene; V was cut back by 7 bases and J by 4 bases. The CDR3: CSVLTGENQPQHF. CDR3 bases: TGCAGTGTCCTAACAGGGGAAAATCAGCCCCAGCATTTT.

V usage is TRBV9 and J usage is TRBJ1-4, with 7 bases identical to TRBD1. The CDR3 runs 14 residues. The germline CDR1 and CDR2 sequences are SGDLS and YYNGEE. Trimming at V came to 3 bases and at J to 5 bases, leaving 4 bases not matched to a gene. The DNA of the CDR3 is TGTGCCAGCAGCGAGGGACAGAGAAATGAAAAACTGTTTTTT. This gives the protein CASSEGQRNEKLFF.

This clonotype has only a few counts. This chain uses TRBV27 with TRBJ1-1; 11 nucleotides agree with TRBD1. The CDR3 runs 16 residues. The V gene's germline CDR1 is MNHEY and CDR2 SMNVEV (reference sequence). After removal of 6 bases from V and 1 base from J, the junction contained 7 bases not matched to a gene. CDR3 nucleotide sequence: TGTGCCAGCAGCCTGGACAGGGGGCATCGGAACACTGAAGCTTTCTTT. This gives the protein CASSLDRGHRNTEAFF.

This clonotype was seen many times. This chain links TRBV5-1 with TRBJ2-2, with 8 positions matching TRBD1. The germline V gene has CDR1 SGHRS and CDR2 YFSETQ. V shed 2 bases, J shed 4 bases, and the junction held 4 bases outside the gene matches. This CDR3 has 15 residues. The DNA of the CDR3 is TGCGCCAGCAGCTTCGGACAGGGTGGCACCGGGGAGCTGTTTTTT. Protein product: CASSFGQGGTGELFF.

This clonotype was found a few times. This chain connects TRBV20-1 to TRBJ1-1, with 7 nucleotides matching TRBD1. The CDR3 runs 13 residues. Germline trimming cut 7 bases from V and 3 bases from J; bases unmatched to any gene: 8. Looked up from germline, CDR1 is DFQATT and CDR2 is SNEGSKA (reference sequence). The CDR3 bases are TGCAGTGGTGAGACAGGGAAGTACACTGAAGCTTTCTTT. Protein sequence: CSGETGKYTEAFF.

This rearrangement joins TRBV11-3 to TRBJ2-2; D uncertain. The length of the CDR3 is 14 residues. The germline gives CDR1 SGHNT, CDR2 YENEEA. Trimming removed 5 bases from V and 5 bases from J, with 12 bases in between. In nucleotides, the CDR3 is TGTGCCAGCAGCGGTGAGAGGCGGACCGGGGAGCTGTTTTTT. This encodes CASSGERRTGELFF.

In its sample, this clonotype was seen many times. The rearrangement joins TRBV5-1 to TRBJ1-1; 9 positions agree with TRBD1. After removal of 5 bases from V and 4 bases from J, the junction contained 6 bases not matched to a gene. The length of the CDR3 is 14 residues. CDR1 is SGHRS, CDR2 YFSETQ, per germline. The DNA of the CDR3 is TGCGCCAGCAGTTGGGGACAGGGAATCACTGAAGCTTTCTTT. This gives the protein CASSWGQGITEAFF.

This clonotype was found many times. The chain uses TRBV2 and TRBJ1-4; no firm D call. The CDR3 extends over 14 amino acids. Germline V lookup: CDR1 SNHLY, CDR2 FYNNEI. V was clipped by 5 bases and J by 7 bases, with 14 bases between them. CDR3 sequence reads: CASSLHNRGEKLFF. In DNA form, the CDR3 reads TGTGCCAGCAGTTTACACAACCGAGGTGAAAAACTGTTTTTT.

The gene calls are TRBV9 and TRBJ2-3; 8 nucleotides agree with TRBD1. The V gene end was trimmed by 4 bases and the J gene end by 5 bases; junction bases not matched to a gene: 9. The CDR3 runs to 15 residues. Germline V CDR1 and CDR2: SGDLS, YYNGEE. The CDR3 protein is CASSPQTGDRDTQYF. CDR3 bases: TGTGCCAGCAGCCCCCAGACAGGGGACAGAGATACGCAGTATTTT.

CDR3 sequence reads: CASRFWGGENTIYF. The CDR3 nucleotides are TGTGCCAGCAGGTTCTGGGGTGGTGAAAACACCATATATTTT. This chain joins TRBV12-3 or TRBV12-4 and TRBJ1-3; no firm D call. The CDR3 extends over 14 amino acids. V shed 6 bases and J shed 6 bases, with 15 bases lying between them.

The CDR3 nucleotides are TGCGCCAGCAGCTTGAATGGGGGCTCATACAATGAGCAGTTCTTC. Its protein is CASSLNGGSYNEQFF. The gene calls are TRBV5-1 and TRBJ2-1, with a possible D match to TRBD1 (6 bases). Germline CDR1 is SGHRS and CDR2 is YFSETQ. The CDR3 consists of 15 residues. V was trimmed by 1 base and J by 4 bases, leaving 12 bases between them.

This chain connects TRBV15 to TRBJ2-2, with D perhaps matching TRBD2 (5 bases). This CDR3 contains 14 residues. Trimming took off 1 base at V and 7 bases at J, with 10 bases between the two ends. CDR1 and CDR2 from the germline V gene are LNHNV and YYDKDF (reference sequence). CDR3 DNA: TGTGCCACCAGCAGAGCGGGGAAGGGCGGGGAGCTGTTTTTT. Translated, it gives CATSRAGKGGELFF.

This clonotype was observed a few times. The chain is built from TRBV20-1 and TRBJ2-5; possible D gene TRBD2, 6 bases. V lost 3 bases to trimming and J lost 5 bases, with 10 bases between them. There are 12 residues in the CDR3. The germline gives CDR1 DFQATT, CDR2 SNEGSKA (reference sequence). The CDR3: CSASYGRETQYF. The CDR3 DNA is TGCAGTGCTAGCTATGGGAGGGAGACCCAGTACTTC.

Only a few counts were recorded for this clonotype. DNA for the CDR3: TGCAGTGCTAGCCCACAGGGGGCGTACGGCTACACCTTC. Encoded protein: CSASPQGAYGYTF. The chain uses TRBV20-1 and TRBJ1-2, with 9 bases lining up with TRBD1. The germline V gene has CDR1 DFQATT and CDR2 SNEGSKA (reference sequence). This CDR3 contains 13 residues. The V gene end was trimmed by 3 bases and the J gene end by 8 bases; junction bases not matched to a gene: 7.